This TCR beta chain originates from a study of blood T cell repertoires in COVID-19 (dated by TCRdb to 2018 to 2020). About the study as a whole: Collaborator samples came from the United States, Italy and Spain and covered acute and convalescent phases of COVID-19. The prospective study material was composed of cDNA or gDNA derived from T cells, B-cell-depleted T cells, or PBMCs. Subjects who had been exposed to COVID-19, were actively infected with it, or had recovered from it provided the deeply sampled blood TCRbeta repertoires that made up the dataset. The repertoires were released in a freely available public database meant as a resource for research on the immune response to SARS-CoV-2. The samples were drawn from two sources: the first 160 participants of the ongoing ImmuneRACE study, and 1,000 to 1,500 subjects contributed by 6 global collaborators. Sample metadata almost always included a de-identified subject ID, COVID-19 status, age in years and sex. Where available, HLA class I and class II types were taken from metadata supplied by the sample provider and were not determined by assay-based typing.

Its CDR3 holds 18 amino acids, cysteine through phenylalanine. Only the CDR3 part of the read is kept: 54 bases, read in frame from the first base. The germline V and J ends show losses of 2 bases and 2 bases respectively, and no gene match explains 13 bases of the junction. CDR1 and CDR2 were assigned from the germline V gene as MDHEN and SYDVKM. Broad study findings and their caveats: How much clinical and demographic metadata was included differed by source and by participant, and the metadata was provided uncurated.

The immunoSEQ Assay, a bias-controlled multiplex PCR, was used to amplify TCRbeta CDR3 regions from genomic DNA. The study's own analysis went as follows. Within the assay, amplification of reference gene primers was used to estimate how many nucleated cells each sample contained. To quantify the absolute abundance of each unique TCRbeta CDR3 rearrangement, sequence reads were collapsed and filtered. For each sample, productive Simpson clonality was calculated by taking the square root of Simpson's diversity index across productive rearrangements. This is the immuneACCESS table as TCRdb keeps it, with only in-frame sequences that have V and J called. A part of the clones is gone; compared with another copy, unresolved V genes explain less than half, and the rest is unexplained. V and J calls plus clone size are reproduced from that table; the DNA served to infer D and trimming. In this sample the table shows roughly 180,000 clones, approximately 80% of which occur a single time. The biggest ten clones account for 5.5% to 8% of the sample.

One collaborating source in Seattle enrolled patients while the patients were actively infected and followed the patients over time throughout the course of disease. Collaborating institutions collected whole blood in K2EDTA tubes following their own protocols. For TCRbeta analysis, collaborators shipped samples as frozen whole blood, isolated PBMCs, or DNA extracted from either of those sample types. A word on this clone: Which antigen it targets is not known. Qualities for individual bases were not recorded, and no much larger clone is one base off.

The source is a middle-aged woman with COVID-19, enrolled during active disease. The chain joins TRBV28 to TRBJ2-3; TRBD2 fits 7 bases in the junction. The material sequenced was peripheral blood. The nucleotides read TGTGCCAGCAGTTTAGATAGGCGGGAGCCCTCTGTCACAGATACGCAGTATTTT. Its translation reads: CASSLDRREPSVTDTQYF.